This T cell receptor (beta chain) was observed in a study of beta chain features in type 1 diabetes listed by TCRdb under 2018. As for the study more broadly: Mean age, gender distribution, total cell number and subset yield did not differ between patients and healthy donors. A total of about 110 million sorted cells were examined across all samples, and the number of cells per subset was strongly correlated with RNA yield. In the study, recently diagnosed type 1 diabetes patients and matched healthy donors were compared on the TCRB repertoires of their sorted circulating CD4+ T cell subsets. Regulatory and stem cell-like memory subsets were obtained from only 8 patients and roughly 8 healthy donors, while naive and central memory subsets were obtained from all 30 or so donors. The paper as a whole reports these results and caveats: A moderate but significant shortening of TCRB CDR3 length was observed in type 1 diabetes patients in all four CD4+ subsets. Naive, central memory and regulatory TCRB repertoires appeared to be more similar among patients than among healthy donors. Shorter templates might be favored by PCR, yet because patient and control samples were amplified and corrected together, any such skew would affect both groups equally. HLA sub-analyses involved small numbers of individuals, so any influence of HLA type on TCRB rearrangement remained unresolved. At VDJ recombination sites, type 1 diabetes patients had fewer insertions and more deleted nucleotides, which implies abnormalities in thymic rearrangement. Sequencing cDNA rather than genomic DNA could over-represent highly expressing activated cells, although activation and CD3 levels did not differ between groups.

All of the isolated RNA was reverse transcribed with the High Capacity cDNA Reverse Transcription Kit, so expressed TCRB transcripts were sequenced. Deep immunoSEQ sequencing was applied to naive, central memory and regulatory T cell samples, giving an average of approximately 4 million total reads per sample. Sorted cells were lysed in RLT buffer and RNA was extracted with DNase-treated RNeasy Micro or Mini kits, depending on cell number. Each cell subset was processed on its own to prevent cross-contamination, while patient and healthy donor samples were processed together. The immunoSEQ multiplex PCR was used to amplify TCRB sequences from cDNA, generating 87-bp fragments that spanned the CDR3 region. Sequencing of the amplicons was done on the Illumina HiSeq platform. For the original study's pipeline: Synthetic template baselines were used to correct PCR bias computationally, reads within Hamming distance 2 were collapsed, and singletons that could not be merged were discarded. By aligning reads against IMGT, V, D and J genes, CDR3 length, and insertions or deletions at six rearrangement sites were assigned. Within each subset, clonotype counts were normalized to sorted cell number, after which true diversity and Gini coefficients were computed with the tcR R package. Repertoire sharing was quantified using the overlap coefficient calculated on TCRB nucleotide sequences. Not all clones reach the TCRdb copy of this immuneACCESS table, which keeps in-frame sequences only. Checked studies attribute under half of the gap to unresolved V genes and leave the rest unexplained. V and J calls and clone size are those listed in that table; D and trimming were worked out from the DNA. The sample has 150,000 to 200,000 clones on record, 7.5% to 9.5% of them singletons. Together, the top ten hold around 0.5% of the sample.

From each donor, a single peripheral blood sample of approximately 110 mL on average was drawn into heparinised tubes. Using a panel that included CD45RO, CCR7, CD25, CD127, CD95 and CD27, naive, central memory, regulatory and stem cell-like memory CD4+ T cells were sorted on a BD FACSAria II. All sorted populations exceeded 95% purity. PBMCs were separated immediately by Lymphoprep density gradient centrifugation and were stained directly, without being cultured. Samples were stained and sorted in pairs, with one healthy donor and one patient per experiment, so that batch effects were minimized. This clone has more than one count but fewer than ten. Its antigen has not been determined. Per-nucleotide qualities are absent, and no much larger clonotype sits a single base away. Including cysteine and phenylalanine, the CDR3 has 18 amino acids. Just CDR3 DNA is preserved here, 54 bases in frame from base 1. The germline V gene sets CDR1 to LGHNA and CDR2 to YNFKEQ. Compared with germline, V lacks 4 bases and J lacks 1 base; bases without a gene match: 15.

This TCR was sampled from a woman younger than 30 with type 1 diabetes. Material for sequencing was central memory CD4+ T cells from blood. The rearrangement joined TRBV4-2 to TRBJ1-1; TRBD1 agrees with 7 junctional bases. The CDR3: CASSLDGQARAENTEAFF. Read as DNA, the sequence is TGTGCCAGCAGCCTCGACGGACAGGCGCGGGCCGAGAACACTGAAGCTTTCTTT.